Listed below are T cell receptor beta chains from one sample, sequenced in a study of monozygotic twins with inflammatory bowel disease. Reanalyzing the 5' RACE reads, TCRdb keeps one entry per CDR3 protein, without DNA. The repertoire table contains some 450,000 distinct CDR3 sequences. Sequenced: blood. The source is a human donor with ulcerative colitis or Crohn's disease, or a healthy co-twin of an affected twin (not recorded which). Both conserved end residues are part of each CDR3.

j_call,v_call,cdr3_aa
TRBJ2-2,TRBV5-1,CASIPDRGLTGELFF
TRBJ1-1,TRBV27,CASSYRDTTEAFF
TRBJ2-3,TRBV5-1,CASSSGRKLTDTQYF
TRBJ2-1,TRBV7-2,CASTGGERSGRRNEQFF
TRBJ2-1,TRBV28,CASSREDVYNEQFF
TRBJ2-7,TRBV20-1,CSARDASGRGIYEQYF
TRBJ2-1,TRBV29-1,CSAGDLYNEQFF
TRBJ2-3,TRBV28,CASSHSQAPTDTQYF
TRBJ2-3,TRBV11-2,CASSRGWGRVPQIDTQYF
TRBJ1-2,TRBV20-1,CSASLRDSPFPFYGYTF
TRBJ1-1,TRBV7-9,CASRSVIGTEAFF
TRBJ2-1,TRBV4-2,CASSQVLPSGGYDEQFF
TRBJ2-1,TRBV9,CASSVEDEQFF
TRBJ2-7,TRBV4-2,CASSHPEGQGTYSYEQYF
TRBJ2-1,TRBV15,CATSRERTSGGYWQFF
TRBJ2-2,TRBV7-2,CASSLGGSTGELFF
TRBJ1-2,TRBV6-6,CASSYGGSNYGYTF
TRBJ1-4,TRBV5-1,CASSHRPTTGSEKLFF
TRBJ2-2,TRBV25-1,CATRDSYTGELFF
TRBJ2-7,TRBV27,CASSALLAGGPYEQYF
TRBJ1-2,TRBV21-1,CASSPGTHHGYTF
TRBJ2-1,TRBV12-3/TRBV12-4,CASSISASSYNEQFF
TRBJ2-1,TRBV5-1,CASSLSGGAYNEQFF
TRBJ1-2,TRBV9,CASSARPGNYGYTF
TRBJ2-2,TRBV12-3/TRBV12-4,CANSQGARSGELFF
TRBJ2-2,TRBV2,CASISPTRVNTGELFF